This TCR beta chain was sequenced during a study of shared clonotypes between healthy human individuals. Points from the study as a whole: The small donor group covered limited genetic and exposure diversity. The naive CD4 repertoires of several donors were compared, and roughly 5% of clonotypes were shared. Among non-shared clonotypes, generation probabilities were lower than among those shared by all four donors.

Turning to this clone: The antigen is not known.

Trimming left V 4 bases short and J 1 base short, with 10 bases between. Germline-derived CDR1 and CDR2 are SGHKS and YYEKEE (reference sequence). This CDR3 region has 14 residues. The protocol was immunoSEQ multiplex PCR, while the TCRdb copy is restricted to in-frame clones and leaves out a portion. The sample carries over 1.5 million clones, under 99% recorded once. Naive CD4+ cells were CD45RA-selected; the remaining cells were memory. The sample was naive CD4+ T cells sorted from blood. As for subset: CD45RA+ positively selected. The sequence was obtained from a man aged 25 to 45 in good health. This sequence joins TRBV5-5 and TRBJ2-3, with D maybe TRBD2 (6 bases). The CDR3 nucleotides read TGTGCCAGCAGCATCGGGACTGGCACAGATACGCAGTATTTT. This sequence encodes CASSIGTGTDTQYF.